This TCR beta chain originates from a study of shared clonotypes between healthy human individuals. The germline gives CDR1 MNHEY, CDR2 SVGAGI. The V gene end was trimmed by 5 bases and the J gene end by 6 bases; junction bases not matched to a gene: 6. This CDR3 is 15 amino acids long. The method was immunoSEQ multiplex PCR; TCRdb's version includes in-frame clones alone and lacks a portion of them. The repertoire consists of around 300,000 clones, with about nine tenths occurring once and the leading ten covering about 16%. The sample comprised memory CD8+ T cells sorted from blood. The sample's subset: CD45RO+ cells pooled with CCR7-negative TemRA cells. V gene TRBV6-5 combines with J gene TRBJ1-4; TRBD1 aligns across 10 bases. This clonotype originated in a young man in good health. The CDR3 DNA sequence: TGTGCCAGCAGTCCACTGGGGACAGGGGATGAAAAACTGTTTTTT. This sequence encodes CASSPLGTGDEKLFF.